This entry lists 28 T cell receptor beta chains sequenced from one sample in a study of T cell responses to AZD1222 COVID-19 vaccine. Using immunoSEQ multiplex PCR, the repertoire was profiled, and TCRdb retains in-frame clones only, with some absent. Among about 74,000 clones, 75% to 90% were seen once, and the ten largest hold about 2.4%. Sequencing was performed on peripheral blood, taken on day 0 of AZD1222 vaccination. These receptors were collected from an adult in good health.

The genes are TRBV28 and TRBJ2-1; 11 nucleotides agree with TRBD1. The V gene's germline CDR1 is MDHEN and CDR2 SYDVKM. The CDR3 runs 14 residues. Trimming cost V 9 bases and J 4 bases; bases outside gene matches: 5. CDR3 sequence reads: CASSGTGGYNEQFF. The CDR3 nucleotides read TGTGCCAGTTCCGGGACAGGGGGTTACAATGAGCAGTTCTTC. The full variable domain, in which reference TRBV28 and TRBJ2-1 provide the parts outside the CDR3, is DVKVTQSSRYLVKRTGEKVFLECVQDMDHENMFWYRQDPGLGLRLIYFSYDVKMKEKGDIPEGYSVSREKKERFSLILESASTNQTSMYLCASSGTGGYNEQFFGPGTRLTVL.

This chain joins TRBV7-3 and TRBJ2-1; 9 positions agree with TRBD2. Per germline, CDR1 SGHTA and CDR2 FQGTGA. CDR3 length: 17 amino acids. J gave up 6 bases and V 3 bases, and 12 bases lay outside the gene matches. CDR3 sequence: CASSFHQAGGSGNEQFF. CDR3 DNA sequence: TGTGCCAGCAGCTTCCACCAAGCGGGAGGATCTGGCAATGAGCAGTTCTTC.

V and J are TRBV5-4 and TRBJ2-3, with 11 nucleotides matching TRBD2. This CDR3 spans 15 amino acids. J lost 5 bases, V lost 5 bases, and 7 bases had no gene match. Germline assignment: CDR1 SGHNT and CDR2 YYREEE (reference sequence). The CDR3 region is CASSSGGAGVDTQYF. The CDR3 DNA sequence: TGTGCCAGCAGTAGCGGGGGGGCCGGGGTAGATACGCAGTATTTT.

The chain combines TRBV3-1 (or the pseudogene TRBV3-2) with TRBJ1-1, with 7 bases lining up with TRBD1. The trim removed 4 bases at V and 0 bases at J, leaving 5 bases unmatched. Germline loops: CDR1 LGHDT, CDR2 YNNKEL (reference sequence). There are 15 residues in the CDR3. The CDR3 sequence: CASSRRGQMNTEAFF. The CDR3 DNA reads TGTGCCAGCAGCCGTAGGGGACAGATGAACACTGAAGCTTTCTTT.

The chain has TRBV19 and TRBJ1-1; the D is unclear. The V and J ends lost 6 bases and 1 base respectively, with 12 bases between them. The CDR3 loop spans 14 amino acids. Germline-derived CDR1 and CDR2 are LNHDA and SQIVND (reference sequence). DNA of the CDR3: TGTGCCAGTAGCAAACTCCCGAGGAACACTGAAGCTTTCTTT. Protein product: CASSKLPRNTEAFF.

V is TRBV15 and J is TRBJ1-4; 9 nucleotides agree with TRBD1. CDR1 is LNHNV, CDR2 YYDKDF, per germline (reference sequence). V lost 1 base, J lost 5 bases, and 5 bases stayed unmatched. This CDR3 contains 16 residues. The CDR3 loop is CATSRGRGTGNEKLFF. The CDR3 coding sequence is TGTGCCACCAGCAGAGGTCGCGGGACAGGGAATGAAAAACTGTTTTTT. Variable domain in full (rest from reference TRBV15 and TRBJ1-4): DAMVIQNPRYQVTQFGKPVTLSCSQTLNHNVMYWYQQKSSQAPKLLFHYYDKDFNNEADTPDNFQSRRPNTSFCFLDIRSPGLGDTAMYLCATSRGRGTGNEKLFFGSGTQLSVL.

The V call is TRBV27, the J call TRBJ1-1; D unresolved. The V and J ends lost 5 bases and 6 bases respectively, with 13 bases between them. Germline CDR1 is MNHEY and CDR2 is SMNVEV (reference sequence). The CDR3 covers 13 residues. CDR3 sequence (DNA): TGTGCCAGCAGTCCGCATGAGAGCCCTGAAGCTTTCTTT. Amino acids: CASSPHESPEAFF.

The V gene is TRBV6-1, the J gene TRBJ1-5; 7 bases align to TRBD1. CDR1 and CDR2 from the germline V gene are MNHNS and SASEGT. Unmatched junction bases numbered 11, after V lost 0 bases and J lost 9 bases. The CDR3 length is 16 residues. CDR3 sequence: CASSEAFETGPRPQHF. CDR3 in DNA: TGTGCCAGCAGTGAAGCCTTTGAGACAGGGCCACGGCCCCAGCATTTT.

The CDR3 coding sequence is TGTGCCAGCAGTGGCCGAGGGAGCAACTACAATGAGCAGTTCTTC. Its translation: CASSGRGSNYNEQFF. The chain couples TRBV25-1 to TRBJ2-1, with a weak D call TRBD2 (5 bases). The CDR3 is 15 residues long. Germline V gene sequence: CDR1 MGHDK, CDR2 SYGVNS. Between the trimmed V and J ends, which lost 4 bases and 3 bases, there was a span of 13 bases.

The chain combines TRBV19 with TRBJ1-6; 7 bases are shared with TRBD1. The V segment lost 9 bases and the J segment 5 bases; nucleotides outside the gene matches: 7. Germline V gives CDR1 LNHDA, CDR2 SQIVND (reference sequence). This CDR3 is built from 14 residues. The CDR3 DNA is TGTGCCAGCCGACAGGGCCAGAATAATTCACCCCTCCACTTT. This gives the protein CASRQGQNNSPLHF. Variable domain in full (rest from reference TRBV19 and TRBJ1-6): DGGITQSPKYLFRKEGQNVTLSCEQNLNHDAMYWYRQDPGQGLRLIYYSQIVNDFQKGDIAEGYSVSREKKESFPLTVTSAQKNPTAFYLCASRQGQNNSPLHFGNGTRLTVT.

The CDR3 loop reads CASSLTGIGHRNEQFF. In nucleotides, the CDR3 is TGTGCCAGTAGTTTAACAGGGATTGGTCACCGCAATGAGCAGTTCTTC. The genes are TRBV19 and TRBJ2-1, with a weak D call TRBD1 (6 bases). This CDR3 is built from 16 residues. The germline V and J ends were trimmed by 5 bases and 6 bases, with 20 bases remaining between them. Germline assignment: CDR1 LNHDA and CDR2 SQIVND (reference sequence).

This clone was observed a single time. The genes are TRBV10-3 and TRBJ1-5; possibly TRBD1 for D (6 bases). CDR1 ENHRY and CDR2 SYGVKD come from the germline V gene. Trimming left V 2 bases short and J 9 bases short, with 17 bases between. This CDR3 region has 15 residues. CDR3 in amino acids: CAISESGGARAPQHF. CDR3 nucleotide sequence: TGTGCCATCAGTGAGAGTGGGGGGGCTCGGGCGCCCCAGCATTTT.

V and J are TRBV9 and TRBJ1-2; D uncertain. Germline CDR1 is SGDLS and CDR2 is YYNGEE. Trimming removed 3 bases from V and 2 bases from J, with 2 bases in between. This CDR3 has 11 amino acids. The CDR3 coding sequence is TGTGCCAGCAGCGCCAACTATGGCTACACCTTC. It codes for CASSANYGYTF.

V gene TRBV10-1 combines with J gene TRBJ1-1, with 7 bases fitting TRBD1. The germline V gene has CDR1 WNHNN and CDR2 SYGVQD (reference sequence). V shed 9 bases, J shed 3 bases, and the junction held 7 bases outside the gene matches. The CDR3 runs 13 residues. The CDR3 DNA sequence: TGCGCCAGTAGACAGGGAACGTACACTGAAGCTTTCTTT. Translation: CASRQGTYTEAFF.

The chain combines TRBV29-1 with TRBJ1-1; D is undetermined. CDR1 and CDR2 (germline): SQVTM, ANQGSEA. Trimming cost V 7 bases and J 5 bases, with 17 bases left between them. This CDR3 contains 13 residues. The CDR3 spells CSGAGLSGTEAFF. The DNA for the CDR3 is TGCAGCGGAGCGGGCCTCTCGGGTACTGAAGCTTTCTTT.

This chain connects TRBV15 to TRBJ2-7; a possible D gene is TRBD2 (6 bases). Trimming pared 5 bases from V and 6 bases from J, leaving 14 bases between. The CDR3 spans 13 residues. Germline V CDR1 and CDR2: LNHNV, YYDKDF (reference sequence). Here the CDR3 DNA reads TGTGCCACCAGCCCCCCTAGCGCCCTCGAGCAGTACTTC. It specifies CATSPPSALEQYF.

CDR3 sequence reads: CASSYGTGGLRGELFF. CDR3 bases: TGTGCCAGCAGTTACGGGACAGGGGGCTTGAGAGGGGAGCTGTTTTTT. This chain joins TRBV6-6 and TRBJ2-2; the match to TRBD1 covers 12 bases. The V gene's germline CDR1 is MNHNY and CDR2 SVGAGI (reference sequence). With V trimmed by 2 bases and J by 8 bases, 6 bases remained unmatched. This CDR3 comprises 16 residues.

The gene calls are TRBV9 and TRBJ1-5, with TRBD1 matching 8 bases. The V gene end was trimmed by 5 bases and the J gene end by 5 bases; junction bases not matched to a gene: 6. The CDR3 has 14 residues. Looked up from germline, CDR1 is SGDLS and CDR2 is YYNGEE. The CDR3 nucleotides are TGTGCCAGCAGTCGAGGGACAGGAGATCAGCCCCAGCATTTT. This gives the protein CASSRGTGDQPQHF.

This clone was seen only a few times. The chain is built from TRBV5-1 and TRBJ2-2; D ambiguous. This CDR3 spans 12 amino acids. CDR1 SGHRS and CDR2 YFSETQ come from the germline V gene. The V end was cut by 4 bases, the J end by 3 bases, with 4 bases between. CDR3 coding DNA: TGCGCCAGCAGCATAGACACCGGGGAGCTGTTTTTT. Its translation: CASSIDTGELFF.

The CDR3 nucleotides read TGTGCCAGCAGTTACCAGGGACAGAGCAATCAGCCCCAGCATTTT. It encodes CASSYQGQSNQPQHF. The V call is TRBV6-6, the J call TRBJ1-5; 7 positions match TRBD1. This CDR3 has 15 residues. The ends lost 2 bases at V and 1 base at J; junction bases unmatched: 2. In germline, CDR1 is MNHNY, CDR2 SVGAGI (reference sequence).

The chain recombines TRBV9 with TRBJ1-3; a possible D gene is TRBD1 (6 bases). Germline lookup yields CDR1 SGDLS and CDR2 YYNGEE. The CDR3 sequence is 15 residues long. The ends were cut back, 2 bases at V and 0 bases at J, with 9 bases in the middle. This chain's CDR3 is CASSVQGRSGNTIYF. The DNA for the CDR3 is TGTGCCAGCAGCGTTCAGGGGCGCTCTGGAAACACCATATATTTT.

The chain carries TRBV3-1 (or the pseudogene TRBV3-2) and TRBJ2-5; no definite D call. Per the germline V gene, CDR1 is LGHDT and CDR2 is YNNKEL (reference sequence). This CDR3 comprises 12 residues. Trimming stripped 3 bases from V and 4 bases from J, with 6 bases between. CDR3: CASSQSRETQYF. CDR3 coding DNA: TGTGCCAGCAGCCAGTCGCGAGAGACCCAGTACTTC.

The genes are TRBV7-8 and TRBJ1-6, with unresolved D. V gave up 5 bases and J gave up 10 bases, with 15 bases separating them. This CDR3 has 14 amino acids. CDR1 is SGHVS, CDR2 FQNEAQ, per germline. This CDR3 reads CASSQTLVGSPLHF. DNA for the CDR3: TGTGCCAGCAGCCAGACCCTCGTAGGGTCACCCCTCCACTTT.

The chain links TRBV4-1 to TRBJ2-3; D is perhaps TRBD1 (6 bases). Trimming took 6 bases from V and 3 from J, leaving 13 bases between them. CDR1 is MGHRA, CDR2 YSYEKL, per germline. The CDR3 runs to 14 residues. The chain's CDR3 is CASSYREETDTQYF. DNA of the CDR3: TGCGCCAGCAGTTACAGGGAAGAGACAGATACGCAGTATTTT.

The chain carries TRBV4-3 and TRBJ1-4; 7 bases are a match to TRBD1. The CDR3 has 17 amino acids. V was clipped by 0 bases and J by 7 bases; unmatched bases: 11. Germline CDR1 and CDR2: LGHNA and YSLEER. CDR3 residues: CASSQDSPGGLSEKLFF. The CDR3 nucleotides are TGCGCCAGCAGCCAAGATTCGCCAGGGGGACTTAGTGAAAAACTGTTTTTT.

V is TRBV4-3 and J is TRBJ2-1, with a tentative D call TRBD2 (6 bases). The germline CDR1 and CDR2 sequences are LGHNA and YSLEER. Between the trimmed V and J ends, which lost 0 bases and 8 bases, there was a span of 14 bases. The CDR3 loop spans 15 amino acids. In DNA, the CDR3 is TGCGCCAGCAGCCAAGATCTTCGGGGGAAGGATGAGCAGTTCTTC. Amino acid sequence: CASSQDLRGKDEQFF.

This chain uses TRBV4-2 with TRBJ1-1; D is ambiguous. Per the germline V gene, CDR1 is LGHNA and CDR2 is YNFKEQ. Trimming removed 0 bases from V and 0 bases from J, with 2 bases in between. The CDR3 loop spans 13 amino acids. The CDR3 region is CASSQEVNTEAFF. CDR3 DNA sequence: TGTGCCAGCAGCCAAGAAGTGAACACTGAAGCTTTCTTT.

For this clone: The junction shows a germline mismatch at one end, possibly a read error. The V and J genes are TRBV2 and TRBJ1-2; 10 bases align to TRBD1. This CDR3 has 13 amino acids. Germline assignment: CDR1 SNHLY and CDR2 FYNNEI. CDR3 in amino acids: CASSEDRGRGYTF. DNA of the CDR3: TGTGCCAGCAGCGAAGACAGGGGGCGAGGCTACACCTTC. Full variable domain (remainder filled in from reference TRBV2 and TRBJ1-2): EPEVTQTPSHQVTQMGQEVILRCVPISNHLYFYWYRQILGQKVEFLVSFYNNEISEKSEIFDDQFSVERPDGSNFTLKIRSTKLEDSAMYFCASSEDRGRGYTFGSGTRLTVV.